The clone carrying this T cell receptor beta chain has only a few counts. Its antigen is as yet unknown. The CDR3 length is 14 residues. Trimming removed 5 bases from V and 4 bases from J, with 14 bases in between. Germline V gene sequence: CDR1 MNHEY, CDR2 SVGEGT. The data are from a study of T cells in Graves' hyperthyroidism and ophthalmopathy. Findings of the study overall: Blood also contained most expanded thyroid clonotypes above 0.001.

Clinicians diagnosed patients from clinical symptoms, serum thyroxine and TRAb, thyroid ultrasound and orbital computed tomography. The PBMCs studied were ones that came from 10 ml fresh peripheral blood. TCR beta CDR3 regions were amplified from RNA transcripts. The HTBI primer set drove a first-round RT-PCR of the TCR CDR3. TCRdb reprocessed the multiplex PCR reads with MiXCR, giving one entry per CDR3 protein. The sample gives under 400,000 distinct CDR3 sequences, about 20% of which show up once; approximately 49% is in the top ten. The receptor was isolated from a woman between 50 and 59 years old with Graves' hyperthyroidism. The genes are TRBV6-2 or TRBV6-3 and TRBJ1-1, with D perhaps matching TRBD1 (6 bases). The sample was blood. CDR3 sequence: CASSNRDTSTEAFF. DNA for the CDR3: TGTGCCAGCAGTAACCGGGACACGAGCACTGAAGCTTTCTTT.